The clone carrying this TCR beta chain appeared a single time. Assay used: immunoSEQ multiplex PCR; TCRdb lists only in-frame clones, some missing. Among 250,000 or so clones, approximately 86% were seen once, and the ten largest hold about 1.6%. The source of the sample is a study of blood T cell repertoires in COVID-19. V was cut by 2 bases and J by 4 bases, with 19 bases left in between. The V gene's germline CDR1 is MNHEY and CDR2 SVGEGT. The CDR3 totals 17 residues. The sample comprised PBMCs or T cells enriched from blood (not recorded which). This chain uses TRBV6-2 or TRBV6-3 with TRBJ2-3; D may be TRBD1 (6 bases). The receptor was isolated from a woman in her 50s who had recovered from COVID-19. The DNA for the CDR3 is TGTGCCAGCAGTTACCCCTGGGGACATGCCGACCCAGATACGCAGTATTTT. Residues: CASSYPWGHADPDTQYF.